This record covers a single T cell receptor (beta chain). This record comes from a study of T cell repertoires in ileal Crohn's disease. CDR3 length equals 15 residues. CDR1 SNHLY and CDR2 FYNNEI come from the germline V gene. V lost 6 bases and J lost 2, with 16 bases in between. Profiled with immunoSEQ multiplex PCR; TCRdb holds only in-frame clones, not every one. The sample includes about 15,000 clones, roughly 80% seen only once; the top ten take less than 20%. V and J are TRBV2 and TRBJ2-5; tentatively, D is TRBD2 (5 bases). The clonotype was recovered from an adult with Crohn's disease. The sample was ileal tissue. CDR3 sequence: CASRTEGRIQETQYF. Here the CDR3 DNA reads TGTGCCAGCAGGACCGAGGGCAGGATACAAGAGACCCAGTACTTC.